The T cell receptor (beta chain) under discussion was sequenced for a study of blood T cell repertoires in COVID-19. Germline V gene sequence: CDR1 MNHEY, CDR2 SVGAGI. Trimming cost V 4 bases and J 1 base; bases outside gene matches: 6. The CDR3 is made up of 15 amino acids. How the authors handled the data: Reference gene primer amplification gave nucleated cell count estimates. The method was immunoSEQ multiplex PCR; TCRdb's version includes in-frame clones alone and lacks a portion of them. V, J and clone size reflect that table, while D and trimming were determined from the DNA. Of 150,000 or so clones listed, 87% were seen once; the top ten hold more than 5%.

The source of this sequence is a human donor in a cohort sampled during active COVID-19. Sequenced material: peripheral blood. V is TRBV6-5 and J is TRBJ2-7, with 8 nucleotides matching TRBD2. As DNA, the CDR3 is TGTGCCAGCAGTTCCGTAGCGGGGACTTCCTACGAGCAGTACTTC. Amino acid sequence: CASSSVAGTSYEQYF.